The sequence of this T cell receptor beta chain was determined in a study of blood T cell repertoires in COVID-19. Per the original data handling: Scientists estimated how many nucleated cells there were by amplifying reference gene primers. Assay used: immunoSEQ multiplex PCR; TCRdb lists only in-frame clones, some missing. The DNA was the basis for D and trimming; V, J and clone size are from that table. The sample lists about 120,000 clones; 74% were seen once. CDR1 is SGHRS, CDR2 YFSETQ, per germline. The CDR3 consists of 16 residues. V lost 2 bases and J lost 7, with 19 bases in between. The V gene is TRBV5-1, the J gene TRBJ2-1; D is uncertain. Sequencing was performed on peripheral blood. The sequence was collected from a man aged 60 to 69 with acute or convalescent COVID-19. CDR3 DNA: TGCGCCAGCAGCTTCCGTCTGCGGCCGTCCCCGAATGAGCAGTTCTTC. Its protein is CASSFRLRPSPNEQFF.